The 26 T cell receptor beta chains listed next were all sequenced from one sample in a study of response to subunit inactivated influenza vaccine. From the RT-PCR reads, TCRdb called clonotypes with MiXCR, one entry per CDR3 protein. The profile shows about 650,000 distinct CDR3 sequences, approximately 15% of them singletons. Sequencing used PBMCs from blood, obtained 14 days before vaccination. The receptors originated from a man between 50 and 59 years old who received an inactivated influenza vaccine.

This clonotype was detected only a few times. The V call is TRBV3-1, the J call TRBJ2-3, with 11 positions matching TRBD2. Germline V gives CDR1 LGHDT, CDR2 YNNKEL (reference sequence). The CDR3 loop spans 16 amino acids. With V trimmed by 9 bases and J by 2 bases, 10 bases remained unmatched. The CDR3, as DNA: TGTGCCAGTGGTAGCGGGGGGGCGTCTTACACAGATACGCAGTATTTT. Translation gives CASGSGGASYTDTQYF.

The chain is built from TRBV18 and TRBJ1-2; TRBD1 aligns across 7 bases. Germline CDR1 reads KGHSH; CDR2 reads LQKENI. The CDR3 runs to 15 residues. J was trimmed by 2 bases and V by 3 bases; bases with no gene match: 6. The CDR3 loop is CASSPRDSLNYGYTF. The CDR3 coding sequence is TGTGCCAGCTCACCCAGGGACAGCTTAAACTATGGCTACACCTTC.

The J gene is TRBJ2-2, the V gene TRBV3-1; 7 bases fit TRBD2. With V trimmed by 5 bases and J by 5 bases, 8 bases remained unmatched. The CDR3 loop spans 15 amino acids. The germline gives CDR1 LGHDT, CDR2 YNNKEL (reference sequence). CDR3 nucleotides: TGTGCCAGCAGCTTGGGAGGGCCGTGGACCGGGGAGCTGTTTTTT. Translated: CASSLGGPWTGELFF.

This sequence joins TRBV10-3 and TRBJ1-1, with unresolved D. Germline V lookup: CDR1 ENHRY, CDR2 SYGVKD. V lost 6 bases to trimming and J lost 2 bases, with 13 bases between them. The CDR3 runs 14 residues. CDR3 in DNA: TGTGCCATCAGGTCCCCGAGTATAAACACTGAAGCTTTCTTT. Encoded protein: CAIRSPSINTEAFF.

This clonotype has a handful of counts. This sequence joins TRBV20-1 and TRBJ1-5; the D is unclear. V shed 4 bases and J shed 4 bases, with 11 bases lying between them. This CDR3 comprises 13 residues. Germline V CDR1 and CDR2: DFQATT, SNEGSKA (reference sequence). In DNA form, the CDR3 reads TGCAGTGCTAACACGGGTACTAATCAGCCCCAGCATTTT. Its protein is CSANTGTNQPQHF.

The rearrangement joins TRBV10-3 to TRBJ2-7; D is possibly TRBD1 or TRBD2 (5 bases each). The V gene's germline CDR1 is ENHRY and CDR2 SYGVKD. V was trimmed by 5 bases and J by 0 bases, leaving 14 bases between them. The CDR3 length is 15 residues. CDR3 DNA: TGTGCCATCAGTTCCGGGACCGTGAGCTCCTACGAGCAGTACTTC. The encoded protein is CAISSGTVSSYEQYF.

This clonotype appeared once. V and J are TRBV6-2 or TRBV6-3 and TRBJ1-5; D remains ambiguous. Germline assignment: CDR1 MNHEY and CDR2 SVGEGT. This CDR3 has 14 amino acids. Deletions cut 0 bases from V and 7 bases from J, with 10 bases between. CDR3 DNA: TGTGCCAGCAGTTACTCGGCCAATGGGCAGCCCCAGCATTTT. It is translated as CASSYSANGQPQHF.

The chain carries TRBV11-2 and TRBJ1-3; D is possibly TRBD1 (5 bases). This CDR3 has 15 residues. V was pared by 6 bases and J by 5 bases, with 17 bases between. Germline V gene sequence: CDR1 SGHAT, CDR2 FQNNGV. The CDR3 loop reads CASRPRGDRRNTIYF. The CDR3 bases are TGTGCCAGCAGACCGAGGGGAGACCGCAGAAACACCATATATTTT.

This clonotype was seen many times. V usage is TRBV7-9 and J usage is TRBJ2-7; 14 nucleotides match TRBD2. Germline lookup yields CDR1 SEHNR and CDR2 FQNEAQ (reference sequence). J lost 5 bases, V lost 5 bases, and 5 bases had no gene match. This CDR3 has 15 residues. CDR3 amino acids: CASSPGTSGSNEQYF. The CDR3, as DNA: TGTGCCAGCAGCCCCGGGACTAGCGGGAGTAACGAGCAGTACTTC.

This clonotype appeared a few times. The chain combines TRBV6-1 with TRBJ2-6; D possibly corresponds to TRBD1 (6 bases). Germline CDR1 reads MNHNS; CDR2 reads SASEGT. The CDR3 has 16 amino acids. Trimming took off 3 bases at V and 0 bases at J, with 9 bases between the two ends. Here the CDR3 DNA reads TGTGCCAGCAGTGACGTCAGGGGCTCTGGGGCCAACGTCCTGACTTTC. This encodes CASSDVRGSGANVLTF.

The genes are TRBV3-1 and TRBJ2-3, with TRBD2 matching 8 bases. This CDR3 is 16 amino acids long. Germline trimming cut 2 bases from V and 7 bases from J; bases unmatched to any gene: 11. Germline lookup yields CDR1 LGHDT and CDR2 YNNKEL (reference sequence). CDR3 sequence (DNA): TGTGCCAGCAGCCAAACTAGCGGCGGAGGCTCAAATACGCAGTATTTT. It is translated as CASSQTSGGGSNTQYF.

V and J are TRBV5-1 and TRBJ2-1; D is perhaps TRBD1 or TRBD2 (5 bases each). V shed 4 bases and J shed 3 bases, with 14 bases lying between them. The CDR3 totals 15 residues. CDR1 is SGHRS and CDR2 is YFSETQ in the germline V gene. The CDR3 nucleotides read TGCGCCAGCAGCGTACCCCGGGACGGCTACAATGAGCAGTTCTTC. It codes for CASSVPRDGYNEQFF.

This clonotype came up a few times. The rearrangement joins TRBV2 to TRBJ2-4; 9 bases agree with TRBD1. The V gene's germline CDR1 is SNHLY and CDR2 FYNNEI. V shed 5 bases, J shed 4 bases, and the junction held 6 bases outside the gene matches. The length of the CDR3 is 15 residues. The CDR3 DNA reads TGTGCCAGCAGTTGGGACAGGGTGAAGAAAAACATTCAGTACTTC. This gives the protein CASSWDRVKKNIQYF.

The chain joins TRBV7-2 to TRBJ2-7, with TRBD2 as a possible D gene (6 bases). Trimming cost V 0 bases and J 3 bases, with 9 bases left between them. This CDR3 spans 14 amino acids. Germline CDR1 reads SGHTA; CDR2 reads FQGNSA. The CDR3 DNA reads TGTGCCAGCAGCTTAGCGGGGCGGGGCTACGAGCAGTACTTC. Its protein product is CASSLAGRGYEQYF.

The rearrangement links TRBV5-1 to TRBJ1-1; the D gene is possibly TRBD1 (5 bases). Germline CDR1 is SGHRS and CDR2 is YFSETQ. V was shortened by 5 bases and J by 7 bases, with 15 bases between the two germline ends. This CDR3 is built from 13 residues. The CDR3 region has the DNA TGCGCCAGCAGGTTCGGGGATCAGGGTGAAGCTTTCTTT. Its protein product is CASRFGDQGEAFF.

The rearrangement links TRBV28 to TRBJ2-7; the match to TRBD1 covers 11 bases. Germline-derived CDR1 and CDR2 are MDHEN and SYDVKM. The CDR3 consists of 14 residues. Trimming took 5 bases from V and 8 from J; bases not matched to a gene: 8. The CDR3 spells CASSTGQGAGKQYF. CDR3 nucleotides: TGTGCCAGCAGTACCGGACAGGGGGCTGGTAAGCAGTACTTC.

The sample holds many counts of this clonotype. The chain employs TRBV7-9 and TRBJ1-5; D gene uncertain. The CDR3 runs 13 residues. Deletions cut 1 base from V and 5 bases from J, with 6 bases between. CDR1 is SEHNR, CDR2 FQNEAQ, per germline (reference sequence). The CDR3 region is CASSLVGHQPQHF. In DNA, the CDR3 is TGTGCCAGCAGCTTAGTGGGTCATCAGCCCCAGCATTTT.

This sequence joins TRBV3-1 and TRBJ2-5; D is unresolved. The V end lost 4 bases, the J end lost 10 bases, and 10 bases lay between the germline ends. Germline V gene lookup returns CDR1 LGHDT and CDR2 YNNKEL (reference sequence). The CDR3 is made up of 11 amino acids. In DNA, the CDR3 is TGTGCCAGCAGCCTGACAAATGACCAGTACTTC. It encodes CASSLTNDQYF.

In this sample, this clonotype turned up many times. The chain joins TRBV7-8 to TRBJ2-3; 9 bases match TRBD2. Germline V gene sequence: CDR1 SGHVS, CDR2 FQNEAQ. The CDR3 contains 16 residues. V lost 1 base, J lost 3 bases, and 5 bases stayed unmatched. The chain's CDR3 is CASSLGGGARTDTQYF. CDR3 DNA sequence: TGTGCCAGCAGCTTAGGCGGGGGGGCCCGGACAGATACGCAGTATTTT.

In this sample, this clonotype turned up a few times. The genes are TRBV24-1 and TRBJ1-2, with a possible D match to TRBD1 (5 bases). The CDR3 spans 13 residues. V dropped 3 bases and J dropped 8 bases, with 12 bases sitting between them. Per the germline V gene, CDR1 is KGHDR and CDR2 is SFDVKD. The CDR3 nucleotides read TGTGCCACCAGTGATGGCAGGGAAGGCGGCTACACCTTC. Its protein product is CATSDGREGGYTF.

V is TRBV10-3 and J is TRBJ2-3; TRBD2 aligns across 8 bases. CDR1 ENHRY and CDR2 SYGVKD come from the germline V gene. CDR3 length: 14 amino acids. Unmatched junction bases numbered 6, after V lost 6 bases and J lost 4 bases. For the CDR3, the DNA is TGTGCCATCAGCCAGGGACTAGAGGCAGATACGCAGTATTTT. It specifies CAISQGLEADTQYF.

CDR3 in amino acids: CASRLSYEQYF. The CDR3 DNA is TGTGCCAGCCGACTCTCCTACGAGCAGTACTTC. The rearrangement uses TRBV28 and TRBJ2-7; D not certain. Trimming took off 8 bases at V and 0 bases at J, with 5 bases between the two ends. This CDR3 spans 11 amino acids. In germline, CDR1 is MDHEN, CDR2 SYDVKM.

This clonotype showed up just a few times. The chain recombines TRBV6-1 with TRBJ1-5; TRBD1 is a possible D gene (6 bases). The CDR3 runs 16 residues. Germline assignment: CDR1 MNHNS and CDR2 SASEGT. Trimming took 3 bases from V and 0 from J, leaving 12 bases between them. The CDR3, as DNA: TGTGCCAGCAGTGATACTCAGGGGTATAGCAATCAGCCCCAGCATTTT. Translation: CASSDTQGYSNQPQHF.

This clonotype was seen ten or more times. The rearrangement uses TRBV12-3 or TRBV12-4 and TRBJ1-6; D unresolved. CDR3 length equals 14 residues. V lost 5 bases and J 9 bases, leaving 14 bases between the germline ends. CDR3 sequence reads: CASSPYLGGSPLHF. CDR3 sequence (DNA): TGTGCCAGCAGTCCCTACCTGGGCGGTTCACCCCTCCACTTT.

This chain links TRBV4-2 with TRBJ1-3; 7 bases match TRBD1. This CDR3 has 14 residues. With V trimmed by 5 bases and J by 2 bases, 3 bases remained unmatched. CDR1 and CDR2 (germline): LGHNA, YNFKEQ. The CDR3 coding sequence is TGTGCCAGCAGCTCCAGGGGGACTGGAAACACCATATATTTT. Translation: CASSSRGTGNTIYF.

The rearrangement links TRBV4-3 to TRBJ2-5, with a weak D call TRBD2 (6 bases). V lost 0 bases and J lost 5, with 13 bases in between. This CDR3 has 15 residues. CDR1 and CDR2 (germline): LGHNA, YSLEER. CDR3 region: CASSQDELGGETQYF. The CDR3 region has the DNA TGCGCCAGCAGCCAAGATGAGCTTGGGGGGGAGACCCAGTACTTC.